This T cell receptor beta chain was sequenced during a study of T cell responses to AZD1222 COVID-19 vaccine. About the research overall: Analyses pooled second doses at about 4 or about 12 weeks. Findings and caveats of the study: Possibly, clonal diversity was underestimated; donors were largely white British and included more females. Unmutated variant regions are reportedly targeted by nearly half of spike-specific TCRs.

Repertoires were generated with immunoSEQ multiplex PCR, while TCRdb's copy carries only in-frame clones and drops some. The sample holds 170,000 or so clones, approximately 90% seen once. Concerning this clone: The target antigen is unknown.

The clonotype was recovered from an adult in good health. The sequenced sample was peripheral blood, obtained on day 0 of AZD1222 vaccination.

Here the CDR3 DNA reads TGTGCCAGCAGCCCTGAGACCGTTTTTGGCTACACCTTC. It codes for CASSPETVFGYTF. The chain uses TRBV11-2 and TRBJ1-2, with D unclear. V gave up 5 bases and J gave up 7 bases, with 14 bases separating them. Germline V gives CDR1 SGHAT, CDR2 FQNNGV. CDR3 length: 13 residues.